The clone carrying this T cell receptor beta chain was detected many times. Its specificity is unknown. CDR3-region Arm-PCR and iRepertoire HTBI primers produced the TCR beta libraries. Per the original data handling: Looking across samples, the authors found about 62 TRBV and 14 to 15 TRBJ segments. TCRdb re-derived calls from the multiplex PCR reads in MiXCR, one entry per CDR3 protein. The V and J calls, along with clone size, are taken from TCRdb and not from the paper's own processing. The data show roughly 450,000 distinct CDR3 sequences, 20% to 25% seen once. The germline V gene has CDR1 MNHEY and CDR2 SMNVEV (reference sequence). V dropped 1 base and J dropped 7 bases, with 16 bases sitting between them. This CDR3 comprises 16 residues. This specimen belongs to a study of regulatory T cells in long-lasting Graves disease. About the study: By definition, persistent Graves' disease involved antithyroid drugs for over 5 years alongside positive TSH receptor antibodies. Study outcomes and limitations: Persistent disease exhibited a predilection for TRBV28, TRBJ1-2 and TRBJ2-5.

Time point: persistent/refractory GD, antithyroid drugs over 5 years with positive TRAb. Making the TCR library involved RNA that had been extracted from PBMCs. The chain has TRBV27 and TRBJ1-4; no reliable D call. The material sequenced was peripheral blood mononuclear cells (PBMCs), taken when the disease was refractory, from a patient treated with antithyroid drugs. The receptor comes from a female donor with Graves disease. The CDR3 coding sequence is TGTGCCAGCAGTTTATTCCCTCCCTATCCAGGTGAAAAACTGTTTTTT. Protein sequence: CASSLFPPYPGEKLFF.